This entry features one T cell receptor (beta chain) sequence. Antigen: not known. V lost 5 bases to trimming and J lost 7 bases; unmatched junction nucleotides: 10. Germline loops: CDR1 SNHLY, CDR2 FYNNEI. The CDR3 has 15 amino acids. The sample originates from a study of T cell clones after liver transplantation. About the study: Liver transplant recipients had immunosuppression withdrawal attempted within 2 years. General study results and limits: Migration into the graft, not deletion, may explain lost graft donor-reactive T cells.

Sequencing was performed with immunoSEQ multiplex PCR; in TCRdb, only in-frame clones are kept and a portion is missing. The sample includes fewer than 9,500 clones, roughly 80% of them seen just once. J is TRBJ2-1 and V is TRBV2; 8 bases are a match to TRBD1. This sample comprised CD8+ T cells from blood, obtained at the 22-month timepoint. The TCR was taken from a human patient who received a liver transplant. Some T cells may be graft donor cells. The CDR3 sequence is CASSSTGTGWNEQFF. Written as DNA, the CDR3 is TGTGCCAGCAGTAGCACCGGGACAGGTTGGAATGAGCAGTTCTTC. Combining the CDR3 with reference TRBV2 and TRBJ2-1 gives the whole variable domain EPEVTQTPSHQVTQMGQEVILRCVPISNHLYFYWYRQILGQKVEFLVSFYNNEISEKSEIFDDQFSVERPDGSNFTLKIRSTKLEDSAMYFCASSSTGTGWNEQFFGPGTRLTVL.